This T cell receptor beta chain was identified during a study of somatic mutations in cytotoxic T cells in rheumatoid arthritis. This clone was observed once. Germline V gene data show CDR1 as SGHRS and CDR2 as YFSETQ. Losses at the gene ends were 4 bases for V and 6 bases for J; bases not matched to a gene: 5. This CDR3 region has 13 residues. Positively selected by magnetic beads, CD4+ and CD8+ cells were purity-checked by flow cytometry. TCRdb's copy holds only in-frame clones and misses some; the assay was immunoSEQ multiplex PCR. The data contain roughly 16,000 clones, 65% to 85% of them singletons.

Sequences were obtained from CD8+ T cells sorted from blood. The TCR originated in an adult with rheumatoid arthritis. This chain joins TRBV5-1 and TRBJ2-7, with TRBD1 matching over 9 bases. The CDR3 region has the DNA TGCGCCAGCAGCCAGACAGGGGGGGCCGAGCAGTACTTC. This codes for CASSQTGGAEQYF.